This T cell receptor (beta chain) came from a study of blood T cells in healthy people across ages. Overall study context: Template switching captured about one barcoded beta molecule per two T cells.

There are a few counts of this clonotype. Then a second PCR, running roughly 7 to 11 cycles, was carried out with a sample-barcoded 5' primer and a J-beta primer mix. TCRdb ran MiXCR on the 5' RACE reads and lists one entry per CDR3 protein. Among some 1.7 million distinct CDR3 sequences, approximately 30% were seen once, and the ten largest hold 6.5% to 8.5%. Unmatched junction bases numbered 12, after V lost 9 bases and J lost 3 bases. The CDR3 covers 16 residues. CDR1 MDHEN and CDR2 SYDVKM come from the germline V gene. The TCR originated in a young woman in good health. The chain is built from TRBV28 and TRBJ2-3; 10 bases match TRBD1. Material: blood. Here the CDR3 DNA reads TGTGCCAGGGACAAGCGGGACAGGGGAAAGACAGATACGCAGTATTTT. Encoded protein: CARDKRDRGKTDTQYF.